This TCR beta chain was sequenced for a study of beta chain features in type 1 diabetes. Study background: All samples yielded some 110 million examined sorted cells. Points from the study as a whole: Naive, central memory and Treg TCRB repertoires appeared more alike in patients than in healthy donors. TCRB CDR3s were moderately but significantly shorter in Type 1 diabetes patients in all four CD4+ subsets. Fewer insertions but more deletions were seen at VDJ junctions in type 1 diabetes patients.

CD4+ cells of the naive, central memory, regulatory and stem cell-like memory types were sorted via CD45RO/CCR7/CD25/CD127/CD95/CD27. This clone was observed a handful of times. As yet, its antigen is unknown. This CDR3 is also generated by other DNA sequences in the sample. Isolated RNA was reverse transcribed in full, so expressed TCRB transcripts were sequenced. Profiling relied on immunoSEQ multiplex PCR, and the TCRdb table lists in-frame clones only, not all of them. The repertoire holds roughly 700,000 clones, roughly 13% seen once, with approximately 0.022% in the top ten. The clonotype was recovered from a man aged 18 to 30 with type 1 diabetes. The sample comprised naive CD4+ T cells from blood.

Here the CDR3 reads CASSQGPYEQYF. CDR3 nucleotide sequence: TGTGCCAGCAGTCAGGGGCCCTACGAGCAGTACTTC. V and J are TRBV6-5 and TRBJ2-7, with D maybe TRBD1 (6 bases). The germline V and J ends were trimmed by 5 bases and 2 bases, with 7 bases remaining between them. The V gene's germline CDR1 is MNHEY and CDR2 SVGAGI. This CDR3 is built from 12 residues.